Below are 15 T cell receptor beta chains sequenced from a single sample in a study of T-cell memory formation after mild COVID-19. TCRdb ran MiXCR on the 5' RACE reads and lists one entry per CDR3 protein. The table lists hundreds of thousands of distinct CDR3 sequences, more than 20% of them singletons. The sequenced material came from PBMCs or a T cell subset sorted from them (not recorded which). All receptors come from an adult woman who had mild COVID-19 (a few samples of this study predate the infection). Cell type and time point are not known.

This clonotype turned up a few times. The chain carries TRBV19 and TRBJ2-7; 11 positions match TRBD2. With V trimmed by 5 bases and J by 8 bases, 11 bases remained unmatched. There are 15 residues in the CDR3. Germline CDR1 LNHDA, CDR2 SQIVND (reference sequence). In nucleotides, the CDR3 is TGTGCCAGTAGTGCCCTGACTAGCGGGAAAGGCAAGCAGTACTTC. Translated, it gives CASSALTSGKGKQYF.

This clonotype was picked up a small number of times. The CDR3 DNA is TGTGCCAGCGGGGGGGACATTGATGAAAAACTGTTTTTT. It is translated as CASGGDIDEKLFF. The rearrangement joins TRBV12-3 or TRBV12-4 to TRBJ1-4, with TRBD1 as a possible D gene (6 bases). With 8 bases removed from V and 6 bases from J, the gap between germline ends came to 13 bases. The CDR3 is made up of 13 amino acids.

The V call is TRBV4-1, the J call TRBJ2-7; D is ambiguous. Germline V gene lookup returns CDR1 MGHRA and CDR2 YSYEKL. V lost 1 base to trimming and J lost 0 bases, with 16 bases between them. This CDR3 is 17 amino acids long. CDR3 DNA sequence: TGCGCCAGCAGCCAAGTCCGGAGAATGTTCAGCTCCTACGAGCAGTACTTC. Its protein product is CASSQVRRMFSSYEQYF.

The chain has TRBV7-9 and TRBJ1-1; 9 bases match TRBD1. The ends lost 3 bases at V and 3 bases at J; junction bases unmatched: 8. The CDR3 extends over 16 amino acids. The germline V gene has CDR1 SEHNR and CDR2 FQNEAQ (reference sequence). The CDR3 nucleotides read TGTGCCAGCAGCTTTATAGACAGGGGGAGGGACACTGAAGCTTTCTTT. This sequence encodes CASSFIDRGRDTEAFF.

This clonotype has more than one count but fewer than ten. The junction does not match germline at one end; this may be a read error. The chain couples TRBV7-7 to TRBJ2-5; 7 nucleotides match TRBD1. CDR3 length: 13 amino acids. CDR1 is SSHAT and CDR2 is FNYEAQ in the germline V gene (reference sequence). This CDR3 reads CASSRDRMGTQYF. CDR3 DNA: TGTGCTAGCAGCCGGGACAGAATGGGGACCCAGTACTTC.

This clonotype was counted a few times. The chain joins TRBV4-1 to TRBJ1-1; D remains ambiguous. Germline lookup yields CDR1 MGHRA and CDR2 YSYEKL. Trimming removed 2 bases at V and 3 bases at J, with 7 bases between. This CDR3 is built from 13 residues. This CDR3 is CASSQSQDTEAFF. The CDR3 DNA is TGCGCCAGCAGCCAATCGCAGGACACTGAAGCTTTCTTT.

This clonotype showed up just a few times. J is TRBJ1-6 and V is TRBV9; D remains ambiguous. Trimming took off 4 bases at V and 1 base at J, with 9 bases between the two ends. The CDR3 is 15 residues long. Germline loops: CDR1 SGDLS, CDR2 YYNGEE. The CDR3 nucleotides are TGTGCCAGCAGCTCAAGGTCTTCCTATAATTCACCCCTCCACTTT. Residues: CASSSRSSYNSPLHF. Complete variable domain (other parts from reference TRBV9 and TRBJ1-6): DSGVTQTPKHLITATGQRVTLRCSPRSGDLSVYWYQQSLDQGLQFLIQYYNGEERAKGNILERFSAQQFPDLHSELNLSSLELGDSALYFCASSSRSSYNSPLHFGNGTRLTVT.

DNA of the CDR3: TGTGCCAGCAGCCGACTAGCTCTGGGGCAAGAGACCCAGTACTTC. This codes for CASSRLALGQETQYF. The chain has TRBV5-8 and TRBJ2-5; the match to TRBD2 covers 7 bases. The length of the CDR3 is 15 residues. Trimming at V came to 4 bases and at J to 2 bases, leaving 8 bases not matched to a gene. Germline lookup yields CDR1 SGHTS and CDR2 YDEGEE.

J is TRBJ2-7 and V is TRBV11-2, with 12 bases fitting TRBD2. CDR1 is SGHAT, CDR2 FQNNGV, per germline. The length of the CDR3 is 16 residues. Trimming removed 4 bases from V and 5 bases from J; junction bases left unmatched: 9. CDR3 residues: CASSSYQTSGRNEQYF. CDR3 nucleotides: TGTGCCAGCAGCTCTTACCAGACTAGCGGGAGAAACGAGCAGTACTTC. The entire variable domain, with the rest obtained from reference TRBV11-2 and TRBJ2-7, is as follows: EAGVAQSPRYKIIEKRQSVAFWCNPISGHATLYWYQQILGQGPKLLIQFQNNGVVDDSQLPKDRFSAERLKGVDSTLKIQPAKLEDSAVYLCASSSYQTSGRNEQYFGPGTRLTVT.

The chain joins TRBV3-1 to TRBJ2-1; 8 nucleotides match TRBD2. The V gene end was trimmed by 3 bases and the J gene end by 10 bases; junction bases not matched to a gene: 8. The germline V gene has CDR1 LGHDT and CDR2 YNNKEL (reference sequence). CDR3 length equals 14 residues. The CDR3 DNA is TGTGCCAGCAGCCAGGCGGGACTAGAAGACGAGCAGTTCTTC. Translating gives CASSQAGLEDEQFF.

This sequence joins TRBV30 and TRBJ1-2; D is unresolved. This CDR3 spans 14 amino acids. V was pared by 3 bases and J by 8 bases, with 19 bases between. CDR1 GTSNPN and CDR2 SVGIG come from the germline V gene (reference sequence). The CDR3 sequence: CAWRGDAVPSGYTF. CDR3 sequence (DNA): TGTGCCTGGAGGGGCGACGCAGTCCCTTCCGGCTACACCTTC.

The CDR3 region is CASSRQAGALHF. As DNA, the CDR3 is TGTGCCAGCAGTAGACAGGCAGGGGCCCTCCACTTT. The chain couples TRBV2 to TRBJ1-6, with D possibly TRBD1 on 6 matching bases. Trimming stripped 5 bases from V and 14 bases from J, with 13 bases between. CDR1 and CDR2 from the germline V gene are SNHLY and FYNNEI. The CDR3 is 12 amino acids. The full variable domain, in which reference TRBV2 and TRBJ1-6 provide the parts outside the CDR3, is EPEVTQTPSHQVTQMGQEVILRCVPISNHLYFYWYRQILGQKVEFLVSFYNNEISEKSEIFDDQFSVERPDGSNFTLKIRSTKLEDSAMYFCASSRQAGALHFGNGTRLTVT.

V usage is TRBV5-1 and J usage is TRBJ2-7, with D possibly called TRBD1 or TRBD2 (5 bases each). The CDR3 has 14 residues. The V gene lost 5 bases and the J gene lost 5 bases, with 17 bases spanning the gap. The germline CDR1 and CDR2 sequences are SGHRS and YFSETQ. The CDR3 reads CASSRGAGDDEQYF. The DNA for the CDR3 is TGCGCCAGCAGTAGGGGAGCAGGCGACGACGAGCAGTACTTC. The complete variable domain, with remaining parts taken from reference TRBV5-1 and TRBJ2-7, reads KAGVTQTPRYLIKTRGQQVTLSCSPISGHRSVSWYQQTPGQGLQFLFEYFSETQRNKGNFPGRFSGRQFSNSRSEMNVSTLELGDSALYLCASSRGAGDDEQYFGPGTRLTVT.

The chain links TRBV6-2 or TRBV6-3 to TRBJ2-7; tentative D call: TRBD2 (5 bases). This CDR3 spans 16 amino acids. Germline-derived CDR1 and CDR2 are MNHEY and SVGEGT. V lost 2 bases and J lost 0, with 14 bases in between. This chain's CDR3 is CASSYDYTGTSYEQYF. The CDR3 DNA reads as TGTGCCAGCAGTTACGACTATACGGGAACCTCCTACGAGCAGTACTTC.

The CDR3 loop is CASPPGRGQSYEQYF. The CDR3 bases are TGCGCCAGCCCTCCGGGGAGAGGACAGAGTTACGAGCAGTACTTC. This chain uses TRBV5-1 with TRBJ2-7, with a weak D call TRBD1 (6 bases). The V gene lost 7 bases and the J gene lost 4 bases, with 21 bases spanning the gap. Germline V gene data show CDR1 as SGHRS and CDR2 as YFSETQ. The CDR3 covers 15 residues.